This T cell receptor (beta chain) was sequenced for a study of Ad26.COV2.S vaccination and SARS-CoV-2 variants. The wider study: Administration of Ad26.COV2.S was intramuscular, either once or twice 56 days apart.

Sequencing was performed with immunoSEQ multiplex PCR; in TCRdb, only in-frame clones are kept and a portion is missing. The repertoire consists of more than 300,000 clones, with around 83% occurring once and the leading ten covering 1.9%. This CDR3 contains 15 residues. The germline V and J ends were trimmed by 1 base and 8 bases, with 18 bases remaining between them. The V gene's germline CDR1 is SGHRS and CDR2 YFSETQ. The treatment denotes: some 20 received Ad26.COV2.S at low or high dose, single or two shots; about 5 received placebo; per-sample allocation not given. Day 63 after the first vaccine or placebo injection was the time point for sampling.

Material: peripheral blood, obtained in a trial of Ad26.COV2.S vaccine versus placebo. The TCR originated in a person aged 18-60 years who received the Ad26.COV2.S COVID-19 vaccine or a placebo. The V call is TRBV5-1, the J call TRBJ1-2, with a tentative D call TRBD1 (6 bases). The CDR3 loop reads CASSLRSQGSGGYTF. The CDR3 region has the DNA TGCGCCAGCAGCTTGCGGTCTCAGGGGTCGGGCGGCTACACCTTC.